This record looks at one TCR beta chain sequence and its context. Trimming at V came to 5 bases and at J to 0 bases, leaving 5 bases not matched to a gene. The CDR3 spans 15 residues. Germline loops: CDR1 MNHEY, CDR2 SVGAGI. How the authors handled the data: Reference gene primers were amplified, and this amplification served to estimate nucleated cell counts. Sequencing used immunoSEQ multiplex PCR; TCRdb keeps in-frame clones, though not all of them. From that table come the V and J calls and clone size; the DNA was used to work out D and trimming. The data show hundreds of thousands of clones, 80% to 90% seen once. This specimen belongs to a study of blood T cell repertoires in COVID-19.

The chain joins TRBV6-5 to TRBJ2-7; 9 bases fit TRBD2. The sequenced material came from peripheral blood. The sequence came from a man aged 80 or over with acute or convalescent COVID-19. The CDR3 DNA is TGTGCCAGCAGTCGGACTAGCGCGAGCTCCTACGAGCAGTACTTC. Its protein is CASSRTSASSYEQYF.